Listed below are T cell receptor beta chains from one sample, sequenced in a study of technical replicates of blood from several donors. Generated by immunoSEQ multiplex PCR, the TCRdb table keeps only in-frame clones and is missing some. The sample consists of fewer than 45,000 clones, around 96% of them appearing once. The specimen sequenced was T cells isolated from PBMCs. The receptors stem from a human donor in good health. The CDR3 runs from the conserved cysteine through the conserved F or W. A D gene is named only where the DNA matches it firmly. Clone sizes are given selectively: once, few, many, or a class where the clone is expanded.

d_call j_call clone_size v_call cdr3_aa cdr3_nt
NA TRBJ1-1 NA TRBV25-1 CASSVAGRTNTEAFF TGTGCCAGCAGTGTGGCAGGGCGGACGAACACTGAAGCTTTCTTT
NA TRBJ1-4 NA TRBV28 CASSPYRVTNEKLFF TGTGCCAGCAGTCCCTACAGGGTAACTAATGAAAAACTGTTTTTT
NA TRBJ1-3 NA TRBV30 CAWSVLPGSGNTIYF TGTGCCTGGAGTGTACTCCCAGGGTCTGGAAACACCATATATTTT
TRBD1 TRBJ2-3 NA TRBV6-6 CASSFGTGGTDTQYF TGTGCCAGCAGTTTCGGGACAGGGGGCACAGATACGCAGTATTTT
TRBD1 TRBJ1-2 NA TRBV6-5 CASSQGDSFPDGYTF TGTGCCAGCTCCCAGGGGGACAGTTTCCCAGATGGCTACACCTTC
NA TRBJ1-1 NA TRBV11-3 CASSLQGWEAFF TGTGCCAGCAGCTTACAGGGCTGGGAAGCTTTCTTT
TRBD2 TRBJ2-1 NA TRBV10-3 CAISTQREGHYNEQFF TGTGCCATCAGTACGCAGCGGGAGGGTCACTACAATGAGCAGTTCTTC
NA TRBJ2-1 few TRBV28 CASRLSGYNEQFF TGTGCCAGCAGACTTAGCGGTTACAATGAGCAGTTCTTC
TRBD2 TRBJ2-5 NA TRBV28 CASSSLAGMIETQYF TGTGCCAGCAGTTCCCTAGCGGGGATGATAGAGACCCAGTACTTC
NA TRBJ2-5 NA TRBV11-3 CASSTATSIQETQYF TGTGCCAGCAGCACCGCAACTAGCATTCAAGAGACCCAGTACTTC
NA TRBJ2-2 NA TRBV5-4 CASRPLALNTGELFF TGTGCCAGCAGGCCCCTAGCGCTGAACACCGGGGAGCTGTTTTTT
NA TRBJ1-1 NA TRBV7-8 CASSLGQPTEAFF TGTGCCAGCAGCTTAGGGCAACCCACTGAAGCTTTCTTT
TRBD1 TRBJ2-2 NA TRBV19 CASSRQGRATGELFF TGTGCCAGTAGTAGACAGGGCCGTGCCACCGGGGAGCTGTTTTTT
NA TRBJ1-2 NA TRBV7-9 CASSFTDARALYGYTF TGTGCCAGCAGCTTTACCGACGCCAGGGCGCTCTATGGCTACACCTTC
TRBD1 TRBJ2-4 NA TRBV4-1 CASSVQGAQGIQYF TGCGCCAGCAGCGTTCAGGGGGCGCAAGGCATTCAGTACTTC
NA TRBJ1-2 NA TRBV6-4 CASSERLQGYGYTF TGTGCCAGCAGTGAACGCCTTCAGGGTTACGGCTACACCTTC
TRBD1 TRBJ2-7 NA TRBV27 CASSFWDRPYEQYF TGTGCCAGCAGTTTTTGGGACAGACCCTACGAGCAGTACTTC
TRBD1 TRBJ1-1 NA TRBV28 CASSRTGGAFF TGTGCCAGCAGTCGGACAGGGGGAGCTTTCTTT
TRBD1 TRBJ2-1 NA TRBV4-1 CASSQEGTGLEQFF TGCGCCAGCAGCCAAGAAGGGACAGGGCTTGAGCAGTTCTTC
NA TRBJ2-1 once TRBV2 CASSGHNEQFF TGTGCCAGCAGTGGGCACAATGAGCAGTTCTTC
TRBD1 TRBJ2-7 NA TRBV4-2 CASSRGQSYEQYF TGTGCCAGCAGCCGGGGACAGTCCTACGAGCAGTACTTC
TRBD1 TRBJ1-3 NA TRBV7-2 CASSLDAGTGIGNTIYF TGTGCCAGCAGCTTAGATGCCGGGACAGGGATAGGAAACACCATATATTTT
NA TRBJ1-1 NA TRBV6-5 CASSYREGMNTEAFF TGTGCCAGCAGTTACAGGGAGGGAATGAACACTGAAGCTTTCTTT
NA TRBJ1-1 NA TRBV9 CASSPQPIAEAFF TGTGCCAGCAGCCCCCAACCTATCGCTGAAGCTTTCTTT
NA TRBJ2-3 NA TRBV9 CASSVARRTDTQYF TGTGCCAGCAGCGTAGCTCGTCGCACAGATACGCAGTATTTT
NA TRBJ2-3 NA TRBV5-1 CASSFRDNTDTQYF TGCGCCAGCAGCTTCCGGGACAACACAGATACGCAGTATTTT
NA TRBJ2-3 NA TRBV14 CASSHLETSTDTQYF TGTGCCAGCAGCCACCTCGAGACTAGCACAGATACGCAGTATTTT
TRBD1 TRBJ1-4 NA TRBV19 CASKERGRLEKLFF TGTGCCAGTAAGGAGAGGGGGCGCCTTGAAAAACTGTTTTTT
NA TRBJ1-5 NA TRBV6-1 CASSEGGGSNQPQHF TGTGCCAGCAGTGAAGGAGGGGGTAGCAATCAGCCCCAGCATTTT
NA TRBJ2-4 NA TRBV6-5 CASSCQGCAAKNIQYF TGTGCCAGCAGTTGCCAGGGGTGTGCGGCCAAAAACATTCAGTACTTC
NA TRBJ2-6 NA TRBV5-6 CASSFPLLSGANVLTF TGTGCCAGCAGCTTCCCGTTACTCTCTGGGGCCAACGTCCTGACTTTC
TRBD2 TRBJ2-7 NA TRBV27 CASSLRASGASYEQYF TGTGCCAGCAGTTTAAGGGCTAGCGGGGCATCCTACGAGCAGTACTTC
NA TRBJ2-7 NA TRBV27 CASSFLRSYEQYF TGTGCCAGCAGTTTTTTGCGGTCCTACGAGCAGTACTTC
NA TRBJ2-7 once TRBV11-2 CASSPLGGSGSYEQYF TGTGCCAGCAGCCCACTAGGTGGGTCGGGGTCCTACGAGCAGTACTTC
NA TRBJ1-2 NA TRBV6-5 CASSYEGSYGYTF TGTGCCAGCAGTTACGAGGGAAGCTATGGCTACACCTTC
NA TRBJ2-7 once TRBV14 CASSQDHGTKHEQYF TGTGCCAGCAGCCAAGATCATGGAACTAAACACGAGCAGTACTTC
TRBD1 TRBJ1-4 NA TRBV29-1 CSVARDRGNEKLFF TGCAGCGTTGCCCGGGACAGGGGGAATGAAAAACTGTTTTTT
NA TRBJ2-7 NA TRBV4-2 CASSQDRQGGYEQYF TGTGCCAGCAGCCAAGATAGGCAGGGCGGCTACGAGCAGTACTTC
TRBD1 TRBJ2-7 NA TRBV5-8 CASDGDRVPPEQYF TGTGCCAGCGACGGAGACAGGGTCCCCCCCGAGCAGTACTTC
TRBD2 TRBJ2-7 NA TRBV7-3 CASSISSGLVYEQYF TGTGCCAGCAGCATCTCTAGCGGCCTTGTCTACGAGCAGTACTTC
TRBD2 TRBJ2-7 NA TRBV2 CASSPVGLRESSYEQYF TGTGCCAGCAGTCCGGTTGGGTTGCGGGAGAGTTCCTACGAGCAGTACTTC
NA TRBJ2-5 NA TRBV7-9 CASSLVGADRQETQYF TGTGCCAGCAGCTTAGTTGGGGCCGACAGACAAGAGACCCAGTACTTC
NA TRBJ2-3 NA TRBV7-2 CASSLKGVPSTDTQYF TGTGCCAGCAGCTTAAAGGGGGTACCTAGCACAGATACGCAGTATTTT
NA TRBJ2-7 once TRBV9 CASCGTLTPYEQYF TGTGCCAGCTGTGGGACTCTAACTCCCTACGAGCAGTACTTC
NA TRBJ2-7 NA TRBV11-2 CASSLDPTTSYEQYF TGTGCCAGCAGCTTAGATCCCACTACCTCCTACGAGCAGTACTTC
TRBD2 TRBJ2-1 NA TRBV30 CAWERMGTSSNEQFF TGTGCCTGGGAGCGGATGGGGACTAGCTCTAATGAGCAGTTCTTC
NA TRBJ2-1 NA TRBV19 CASSIMGAEQFF TGTGCCAGTAGTATAATGGGGGCGGAGCAGTTCTTC